Listed here are 29 T cell receptor beta chains from one sample, sequenced in a study of cytomegalovirus exposure and HLA in healthy donors. The PCR was carried out with 60 Vbeta primers and 13 Jbeta primers. Assay: immunoSEQ multiplex PCR; the TCRdb copy retains only in-frame clones and omits some. The sample lists about 150,000 clones; roughly 77% were seen once. Sequencing used PBMCs. These receptor sequences come from a human donor in good health.

The V and J genes are TRBV19 and TRBJ2-5; 8 bases are a match to TRBD1. From germline, CDR1 is LNHDA and CDR2 SQIVND (reference sequence). The CDR3 has 16 residues. The J segment lost 4 bases and the V segment lost 4 bases, leaving 11 bases of the junction unmatched. CDR3 DNA sequence: TGTGCCAGTAGTAAGGGATTCGGACAGGGAAGAGAGACCCAGTACTTC. This gives the protein CASSKGFGQGRETQYF.

The chain uses TRBV5-1 and TRBJ1-2; 11 bases fit TRBD1. J lost 3 bases, V lost 1 base, and 5 bases had no gene match. This CDR3 spans 16 amino acids. Germline V gene lookup returns CDR1 SGHRS and CDR2 YFSETQ. The CDR3, as DNA: TGCGCCAGCAGCTTGTCTCCGGGACAGGGGGACTATGGCTACACCTTC. It yields the protein CASSLSPGQGDYGYTF.

The CDR3 nucleotides read TGTGCCTGGGCCAGACTAGCCCGGGTGGGGAATACGCAGTATTTT. It is translated as CAWARLARVGNTQYF. The chain recombines TRBV30 with TRBJ2-3, with TRBD2 matching over 7 bases. This CDR3 is built from 15 residues. V gave up 5 bases and J gave up 7 bases; unmatched junction bases: 15. The germline V gene has CDR1 GTSNPN and CDR2 SVGIG (reference sequence).

The V and J genes are TRBV7-8 and TRBJ1-1; maybe TRBD1 (6 bases). V gave up 4 bases and J gave up 8 bases, with 20 bases separating them. This CDR3 is built from 15 residues. Germline V CDR1 and CDR2: SGHVS, FQNEAQ. CDR3 amino acids: CASSSLTGSGVEAFF. CDR3 DNA sequence: TGTGCCAGCAGCTCCCTTACAGGGAGTGGGGTAGAAGCTTTCTTT.

This clone was seen a single time. V gene TRBV6-1 combines with J gene TRBJ1-1; 7 nucleotides agree with TRBD1. The ends lost 7 bases at V and 0 bases at J; junction bases unmatched: 2. The CDR3 length is 13 residues. Germline-derived CDR1 and CDR2 are MNHNS and SASEGT. CDR3 DNA: TGTGCCAGCAAGGGACAGATGAACACTGAAGCTTTCTTT. Amino acids: CASKGQMNTEAFF.

V and J are TRBV19 and TRBJ1-1; no firm D call. The germline V and J ends were trimmed by 3 bases and 0 bases, with 14 bases remaining between them. The germline CDR1 and CDR2 sequences are LNHDA and SQIVND (reference sequence). CDR3 size: 16 residues. CDR3 DNA sequence: TGTGCCAGTAGTATCTCACCCGGGAGGGTGAACACTGAAGCTTTCTTT. Encoded protein: CASSISPGRVNTEAFF. The entire variable domain, with the rest obtained from reference TRBV19 and TRBJ1-1, is as follows: DGGITQSPKYLFRKEGQNVTLSCEQNLNHDAMYWYRQDPGQGLRLIYYSQIVNDFQKGDIAEGYSVSREKKESFPLTVTSAQKNPTAFYLCASSISPGRVNTEAFFGQGTRLTVV.

This clone showed up just once. This chain uses TRBV19 with TRBJ2-5; 10 bases are shared with TRBD2. Germline V lookup: CDR1 LNHDA, CDR2 SQIVND (reference sequence). J lost 0 bases, V lost 6 bases, and 4 bases had no gene match. The CDR3 runs to 15 residues. The CDR3 here is CASSPGLADQETQYF. The CDR3 bases are TGTGCCAGTAGCCCCGGACTAGCGGACCAAGAGACCCAGTACTTC.

The chain has TRBV6-1 and TRBJ1-1; perhaps TRBD1 as D (5 bases). This CDR3 has 15 residues. Trimming cost V 7 bases and J 6 bases, with 21 bases left between them. Germline V gene lookup returns CDR1 MNHNS and CDR2 SASEGT. CDR3 sequence reads: CASTPGATTPSEAFF. For the CDR3, the DNA is TGTGCCAGCACCCCTGGGGCGACCACGCCGTCTGAAGCTTTCTTT.

The rearrangement joins TRBV29-1 to TRBJ2-1; a weak D match, TRBD2 (6 bases). The length of the CDR3 is 14 residues. V dropped 4 bases and J dropped 6 bases, with 16 bases sitting between them. Germline V gene sequence: CDR1 SQVTM, CDR2 ANQGSEA. CDR3 region: CSVARGIGTNEQFF. CDR3 DNA: TGCAGCGTTGCACGCGGGATTGGGACCAATGAGCAGTTCTTC.

The count of this clone is one. The V call is TRBV7-4, the J call TRBJ2-5, with TRBD2 identical over 9 bases. CDR1 and CDR2 from the germline V gene are SGHVT and SQSDAQ. The CDR3 has 15 amino acids. The junction had 7 bases not matched to a gene; V was cut back by 3 bases and J by 5 bases. CDR3 nucleotide sequence: TGTGCCAGCAGCTTTTCGCGGGGGGGCCGGGAGACCCAGTACTTC. Residues: CASSFSRGGRETQYF.

This clone has only a few counts. The CDR3 region is CASSLDQGGVTEAFF. In nucleotides, the CDR3 is TGCGCCAGCAGCTTGGACCAAGGGGGAGTCACTGAAGCTTTCTTT. This chain links TRBV5-1 with TRBJ1-1; possibly TRBD1 for D (6 bases). CDR1 SGHRS and CDR2 YFSETQ come from the germline V gene. The CDR3 is 15 residues long. With 0 bases removed from V and 4 bases from J, the gap between germline ends came to 13 bases.

The chain recombines TRBV6-1 with TRBJ1-5; TRBD1 is a possible D gene (6 bases). This CDR3 spans 14 amino acids. The germline gives CDR1 MNHNS, CDR2 SASEGT. Trimming cost V 6 bases and J 7 bases, with 16 bases left between them. CDR3 loop: CASSPRGFGQPQHF. The CDR3 DNA sequence: TGTGCCAGCAGCCCAAGGGGGTTTGGGCAGCCCCAGCATTTT.

This chain uses TRBV7-2 with TRBJ1-2; D is unclear. V lost 2 bases and J lost 9, with 10 bases in between. The CDR3 length is 12 residues. Germline V CDR1 and CDR2: SGHTA, FQGNSA. Here the CDR3 reads CASSLFVESYTF. As DNA, the CDR3 is TGTGCCAGCAGCTTATTCGTCGAGAGCTACACCTTC.

V usage is TRBV19 and J usage is TRBJ2-7; possible D gene TRBD2, 5 bases. This CDR3 has 13 amino acids. Germline V lookup: CDR1 LNHDA, CDR2 SQIVND (reference sequence). Trimming removed 3 bases from V and 3 bases from J, with 9 bases in between. The CDR3 spells CASSMRVGYEQYF. For the CDR3, the DNA is TGTGCCAGTAGTATGCGGGTAGGCTACGAGCAGTACTTC. The whole variable domain, remainder taken from reference TRBV19 and TRBJ2-7, is DGGITQSPKYLFRKEGQNVTLSCEQNLNHDAMYWYRQDPGQGLRLIYYSQIVNDFQKGDIAEGYSVSREKKESFPLTVTSAQKNPTAFYLCASSMRVGYEQYFGPGTRLTVT.

The chain combines TRBV4-2 with TRBJ1-3; 10 nucleotides line up with TRBD1. Germline CDR1 reads LGHNA; CDR2 reads YNFKEQ. Trimming at V came to 0 bases and at J to 3 bases, leaving 2 bases not matched to a gene. The CDR3 sequence is 16 residues long. CDR3 bases: TGTGCCAGCAGCCAAGATGGGACAGGGGTTGGAAACACCATATATTTT. It is translated as CASSQDGTGVGNTIYF.

The rearrangement links TRBV7-6 to TRBJ2-7; a weak D match, TRBD1 (6 bases). The V and J ends lost 5 bases and 2 bases respectively, with 13 bases between them. Germline CDR1 and CDR2: SGHVS and FNYEAQ. This CDR3 has 14 residues. The CDR3 bases are TGTGCCAGCAGCCAGGGGCCGGATCCCTACGAGCAGTACTTC. Its translation: CASSQGPDPYEQYF. The complete variable domain, with remaining parts taken from reference TRBV7-6 and TRBJ2-7, reads GAGVSQSPRYKVTKRGQDVALRCDPISGHVSLYWYRQALGQGPEFLTYFNYEAQQDKSGLPNDRFSAERPEGSISTLTIQRTEQRDSAMYRCASSQGPDPYEQYFGPGTRLTVT.

Turning to this clone: Mismatch with germline at one junction end may stem from a read error. This chain links TRBV7-9 with TRBJ2-5, with 13 bases identical to TRBD2. This CDR3 region has 18 residues. Germline V lookup: CDR1 SEHNR, CDR2 FQNEAQ (reference sequence). CDR3 amino acids: CSSTIQKPGLAGSETQYF. CDR3 DNA sequence: TGTTCCAGCACCATCCAAAAACCGGGACTAGCGGGGAGCGAGACCCAGTACTTC.

V usage is TRBV4-1 and J usage is TRBJ1-1; weak D call: TRBD1 (6 bases). Germline CDR1 reads MGHRA; CDR2 reads YSYEKL. The V end lost 0 bases, the J end lost 1 base, and 9 bases lay between the germline ends. CDR3 length equals 15 residues. The CDR3 is CASSQDQGWNTEAFF. The CDR3 DNA is TGCGCCAGCAGCCAAGATCAGGGGTGGAACACTGAAGCTTTCTTT.

The chain carries TRBV6-1 and TRBJ2-1; 12 nucleotides align to TRBD1. The length of the CDR3 is 15 residues. From germline, CDR1 is MNHNS and CDR2 SASEGT. The ends lost 4 bases at V and 10 bases at J; junction bases unmatched: 8. Here the CDR3 reads CASSAGTGGLGEQFF. As DNA, the CDR3 is TGTGCCAGCAGTGCCGGGACAGGGGGCCTAGGAGAGCAGTTCTTC.

The gene calls are TRBV30 and TRBJ2-3; 7 bases are shared with TRBD2. Germline CDR1 GTSNPN, CDR2 SVGIG (reference sequence). After removal of 0 bases from V and 2 bases from J, the junction contained 2 bases not matched to a gene. The CDR3 runs 14 residues. This chain's CDR3 is CAWSVGRVTDTQYF. As DNA, the CDR3 is TGTGCCTGGAGTGTTGGGAGGGTCACAGATACGCAGTATTTT.

This chain connects TRBV19 to TRBJ1-4; 9 bases are a match to TRBD1. This CDR3 spans 15 amino acids. Germline V lookup: CDR1 LNHDA, CDR2 SQIVND (reference sequence). J lost 7 bases, V lost 4 bases, and 7 bases had no gene match. The CDR3 DNA sequence: TGTGCCAGTAGTAGGGACAGGGAGGTTGCTGAAAAACTGTTTTTT. Encoded protein: CASSRDREVAEKLFF.

The count of this clone is one. This rearrangement joins TRBV27 to TRBJ2-1, with 15 bases aligning to TRBD2. V lost 4 bases to trimming and J lost 3 bases; unmatched junction nucleotides: 10. The CDR3 runs 19 residues. Germline values: CDR1 MNHEY, CDR2 SMNVEV (reference sequence). The CDR3 DNA reads as TGTGCCAGCAGTTCACCCGGACTAGCGGGAGGGGCCCGCTACAATGAGCAGTTCTTC. Translating gives CASSSPGLAGGARYNEQFF.

This clone has only one observation. The chain carries TRBV5-4 and TRBJ1-2; tentatively, D is TRBD1 (6 bases). This CDR3 region has 15 residues. V dropped 2 bases and J dropped 2 bases, with 13 bases sitting between them. CDR1 and CDR2 (germline): SGHNT, YYREEE (reference sequence). CDR3 bases: TGTGCCAGCAGCTTACTTGACAGGTGGAACTATGGCTACACCTTC. Residues: CASSLLDRWNYGYTF.

The J gene is TRBJ1-2, the V gene TRBV28, with D maybe TRBD1 (5 bases). CDR3 length: 14 amino acids. V dropped 5 bases and J dropped 3 bases, with 13 bases sitting between them. Per the germline V gene, CDR1 is MDHEN and CDR2 is SYDVKM. CDR3 loop: CASSIDSRDYGYTF. Here the CDR3 DNA reads TGTGCCAGCAGTATTGACAGTCGCGACTATGGCTACACCTTC.

The chain combines TRBV4-1 with TRBJ2-7, with 9 bases identical to TRBD1. J gave up 3 bases and V 4 bases, and 10 bases lay outside the gene matches. This CDR3 contains 16 residues. Germline values: CDR1 MGHRA, CDR2 YSYEKL. The CDR3 nucleotides read TGCGCCAGCAGCCTCATTGCGGGACAGGGTTACTACGAGCAGTACTTC. Translating it yields CASSLIAGQGYYEQYF.

This sequence joins TRBV4-1 and TRBJ2-7; 8 nucleotides agree with TRBD2. This CDR3 has 15 amino acids. V lost 4 bases and J lost 0; bases outside the gene matches: 5. CDR1 is MGHRA and CDR2 is YSYEKL in the germline V gene. CDR3 nucleotides: TGCGCCAGCAGCCCGATAGCGGGGAGCTCCTACGAGCAGTACTTC. Translated: CASSPIAGSSYEQYF.

The rearrangement uses TRBV7-6 and TRBJ2-7, with 7 bases identical to TRBD2. CDR1 SGHVS and CDR2 FNYEAQ come from the germline V gene. V lost 3 bases, J lost 0 bases, and 5 bases stayed unmatched. This CDR3 region has 15 residues. In DNA form, the CDR3 reads TGTGCCAGCAGCTTTCAAGCGGGAACCTCCTACGAGCAGTACTTC. Translation: CASSFQAGTSYEQYF.

The chain is built from TRBV9 and TRBJ2-7; no clear D. Germline V CDR1 and CDR2: SGDLS, YYNGEE. Trimming shortened V by 0 bases and J by 1 base, and 14 bases separated the two germline ends. The CDR3 runs to 16 residues. Here the CDR3 reads CASSVDVGTSSYEQYF. DNA for the CDR3: TGTGCCAGCAGCGTAGACGTTGGTACTTCATCCTACGAGCAGTACTTC.

This sequence joins TRBV7-9 and TRBJ2-1, with 8 bases aligning to TRBD2. Per germline, CDR1 SEHNR and CDR2 FQNEAQ (reference sequence). The CDR3 runs to 15 residues. With 5 bases clipped from V and 0 bases from J, the junction kept 3 bases outside the gene matches. The CDR3 spells CASSLSGSSYNEQFF. The CDR3 DNA is TGTGCCAGCAGCCTAAGCGGGAGCTCCTACAATGAGCAGTTCTTC.